This T cell receptor (beta chain) was recovered during a study of cytomegalovirus exposure and HLA in healthy donors. Regarding the study as a whole: The records held CMV serostatus as the only immune exposure information. V- and J-gene trimming in TCR beta was tied to a missense DCLRE1C variant by an analysis performed later.

There are 14 residues in the CDR3. With V trimmed by 5 bases and J by 2 bases, 6 bases remained unmatched. Germline lookup yields CDR1 GTSNPN and CDR2 SVGIG (reference sequence). This PCR relied on a set of 60 Vbeta primers and 13 Jbeta primers. Sequenced by immunoSEQ multiplex PCR; TCRdb stores in-frame clones only, minus some. The sample includes approximately 83,000 clones, around 80% of them seen just once. A word on this clone: Antigen unknown.

Material for sequencing was PBMCs. The genes are TRBV30 and TRBJ2-1, with 7 bases lining up with TRBD1. The clonotype was recovered from a man younger than 35 in good health and CMV-seronegative. CDR3 coding DNA: TGTGCCTGGCTCGACAGGGCAACCTACAATGAGCAGTTCTTC. Translating gives CAWLDRATYNEQFF. The full variable domain, with the rest looked up from reference TRBV30 and TRBJ2-1, is SQTIHQWPATLVQPVGSPLSLECTVEGTSNPNLYWYRQAAGRGLQLLFYSVGIGQISSEVPQNLSASRPQDRQFILSSKKLLLSDSGFYLCAWLDRATYNEQFFGPGTRLTVL.